Below are 32 T cell receptor beta chains sequenced from a single sample in a study of CD8+ T cells in alopecia areata. cDNA prepared by RNA extraction and subsequent reverse transcription served as the template for sequencing. TCRdb keeps only in-frame clones here, not all; method: immunoSEQ multiplex PCR. The sample includes some 150,000 clones, about 70% of them seen just once. The input for sequencing was CD8+ T cells sorted from blood, taken at week 0. The receptors stem from a human donor with alopecia areata.

The chain is built from TRBV13 and TRBJ2-7; 7 positions match TRBD2. The CDR3 spans 13 residues. CDR1 is PRHDT, CDR2 FYEKMQ, per germline (reference sequence). The ends lost 8 bases at V and 0 bases at J; junction bases unmatched: 4. CDR3 bases: TGTGCCAGCTGTTGCGGGAGCTCCTACGAGCAGTACTTC. The encoded protein is CASCCGSSYEQYF.

Of note for this clone: In the same sample, other DNA sequences code for this CDR3. The rearrangement uses TRBV11-2 and TRBJ2-1; D uncertain. Germline-derived CDR1 and CDR2 are SGHAT and FQNNGV. The CDR3 is 11 residues long. The germline V and J ends were trimmed by 1 base and 10 bases, with 5 bases remaining between them. CDR3 region: CASSLGGEQFF. The DNA for the CDR3 is TGTGCCAGCAGCTTAGGTGGGGAGCAGTTCTTC.

The chain employs TRBV10-2 and TRBJ2-5, with D tentatively TRBD1 (6 bases). The germline V and J ends were trimmed by 5 bases and 4 bases, with 14 bases remaining between them. This CDR3 is 14 amino acids long. From germline, CDR1 is WSHSY and CDR2 SAAADI. CDR3 sequence: CASSPSTGIETQYF. The CDR3 nucleotides read TGCGCCAGCAGTCCCTCTACAGGGATAGAGACCCAGTACTTC.

In this sample, this clone turned up a few times. The V and J genes are TRBV7-9 and TRBJ1-2, with D hard to call. The CDR3 sequence is 12 residues long. V dropped 3 bases and J dropped 6 bases, with 8 bases sitting between them. Per germline, CDR1 SEHNR and CDR2 FQNEAQ (reference sequence). The CDR3 protein is CASSLGTDGYTF. DNA of the CDR3: TGTGCCAGCAGCTTGGGTACTGATGGCTACACCTTC. The variable domain in full, completed from reference TRBV7-9 and TRBJ1-2, reads DTGVSQNPRHKITKRGQNVTFRCDPISEHNRLYWYRQTLGQGPEFLTYFQNEAQLEKSRLLSDRFSAERPKGSFSTLEIQRTEQGDSAMYLCASSLGTDGYTFGSGTRLTVV.

This chain links TRBV5-1 with TRBJ2-3; D may be TRBD1 (6 bases). Trimming pared 4 bases from V and 4 bases from J, leaving 13 bases between. Germline CDR1 and CDR2: SGHRS and YFSETQ. This CDR3 region has 14 residues. The CDR3 protein is CASSTDSFPDTQYF. CDR3 bases: TGCGCCAGCAGCACGGACAGTTTCCCAGATACGCAGTATTTT.

The chain couples TRBV15 to TRBJ1-1; TRBD1 might be the D (5 bases). The CDR3 contains 15 residues. The germline V and J ends were trimmed by 5 bases and 11 bases, with 24 bases remaining between them. Germline-derived CDR1 and CDR2 are LNHNV and YYDKDF (reference sequence). This CDR3 reads CATSPTPGMDPYAFF. The CDR3 DNA reads as TGTGCCACCAGCCCAACCCCAGGGATGGACCCGTACGCTTTCTTT.

This clone has more than one count but fewer than ten. The chain carries TRBV30 and TRBJ2-2; D perhaps matches TRBD1 (5 bases). V was clipped by 3 bases and J by 1 base, with 12 bases between them. Germline assignment: CDR1 GTSNPN and CDR2 SVGIG (reference sequence). The CDR3 extends over 15 amino acids. CDR3: CAWRGRALNTGELFF. In DNA form, the CDR3 reads TGTGCCTGGAGGGGCAGGGCCCTGAACACCGGGGAGCTGTTTTTT. The full variable domain, rest sourced from reference TRBV30 and TRBJ2-2, is SQTIHQWPATLVQPVGSPLSLECTVEGTSNPNLYWYRQAAGRGLQLLFYSVGIGQISSEVPQNLSASRPQDRQFILSSKKLLLSDSGFYLCAWRGRALNTGELFFGEGSRLTVL.

The chain joins TRBV2 to TRBJ2-7; D might be TRBD1 (6 bases). This CDR3 has 14 amino acids. Looked up from germline, CDR1 is SNHLY and CDR2 is FYNNEI. The V and J ends lost 4 bases and 5 bases respectively, with 15 bases between them. CDR3 sequence (DNA): TGTGCCAGCAGTGGAGGGGGAAATGGTGACGAGCAGTACTTC. This gives the protein CASSGGGNGDEQYF.

The chain employs TRBV7-6 and TRBJ2-7, with D tentatively TRBD1 (7 bases). The CDR3 contains 13 residues. The germline CDR1 and CDR2 sequences are SGHVS and FNYEAQ. V lost 5 bases and J lost 6, with 14 bases in between. This CDR3 reads CASSQGGRVEQYF. DNA for the CDR3: TGTGCCAGCAGCCAGGGGGGCAGGGTCGAGCAGTACTTC.

V usage is TRBV5-4 and J usage is TRBJ2-3; unclear D gene. The germline CDR1 and CDR2 sequences are SGHNT and YYREEE (reference sequence). Trimming took 4 bases from V and 2 from J, leaving 14 bases between them. The CDR3 has 15 amino acids. The CDR3 region is CASSPQFLPTDTQYF. The CDR3, as DNA: TGTGCCAGCAGCCCTCAGTTCCTACCCACAGATACGCAGTATTTT. Supplemented by reference TRBV5-4 and TRBJ2-3, the full variable domain reads ETGVTQSPTHLIKTRGQQVTLRCSSQSGHNTVSWYQQALGQGPQFIFQYYREEENGRGNFPPRFSGLQFPNYSSELNVNALELDDSALYLCASSPQFLPTDTQYFGPGTRLTVL.

The chain carries TRBV7-9 and TRBJ2-5; D gene ambiguous. Between the trimmed V and J ends, which lost 5 bases and 1 base, there was a span of 8 bases. Germline CDR1 SEHNR, CDR2 FQNEAQ (reference sequence). The CDR3 runs 13 residues. The CDR3 DNA follows: TGTGCCAGCAGCCAGGAGCTCCAAGAGACCCAGTACTTC. It codes for CASSQELQETQYF.

This chain connects TRBV7-9 to TRBJ2-1; TRBD1 might be the D (6 bases). The V and J ends lost 2 bases and 1 base respectively, with 12 bases between them. The CDR3 has 16 amino acids. Germline V gives CDR1 SEHNR, CDR2 FQNEAQ (reference sequence). This chain's CDR3 is CASSLPDRSSYNEQFF. DNA of the CDR3: TGTGCCAGCAGCTTACCCGACAGGTCATCCTACAATGAGCAGTTCTTC.

In its sample, this clone was seen a few times. This rearrangement joins TRBV21-1 to TRBJ2-1; the D call in the table, TRBD2, was not verified against the DNA. TRBV21-1 is assigned pseudogene status. The CDR3 has 13 amino acids. The CDR3 sequence: CASGSADSNEQFF. In DNA, the CDR3 is TGTGCCAGCGGATCGGCCGACTCCAATGAGCAGTTCTTC.

The chain links TRBV2 to TRBJ2-1; D is uncertain. The V and J ends lost 5 bases and 4 bases respectively, with 6 bases between them. Germline V gene lookup returns CDR1 SNHLY and CDR2 FYNNEI. The CDR3 sequence is 12 residues long. Here the CDR3 reads CASSRGYNEQFF. CDR3 nucleotide sequence: TGTGCCAGCAGTCGAGGATACAATGAGCAGTTCTTC.

This chain links TRBV29-1 with TRBJ2-2; D gene uncertain. V was clipped by 1 base and J by 1 base, with 7 bases between them. The CDR3 is made up of 14 amino acids. Germline V gene data show CDR1 as SQVTM and CDR2 as ANQGSEA. In DNA form, the CDR3 reads TGCAGCGTTGAAGGAGAGTTGAACACCGGGGAGCTGTTTTTT. Its protein is CSVEGELNTGELFF.

The table lists this clone with a few counts. This chain uses TRBV29-1 with TRBJ2-1; TRBD1 aligns across 9 bases. The CDR3 contains 15 residues. V lost 6 bases to trimming and J lost 0 bases; unmatched junction nucleotides: 6. CDR1 SQVTM and CDR2 ANQGSEA come from the germline V gene. The CDR3 spells CSVLGTGSSYNEQFF. Here the CDR3 DNA reads TGCAGCGTGCTTGGGACAGGGAGCTCCTACAATGAGCAGTTCTTC.

CDR3 sequence: CAWSLGGYYEQYF. In DNA, the CDR3 is TGTGCCTGGAGCCTGGGGGGCTACTACGAGCAGTACTTC. The J gene is TRBJ2-7, the V gene TRBV30, with D tentatively TRBD1 or TRBD2 (6 bases each). The CDR3 length is 13 residues. The V end was cut by 3 bases, the J end by 3 bases, with 12 bases between. Germline V gene sequence: CDR1 GTSNPN, CDR2 SVGIG (reference sequence).

The rearrangement joins TRBV7-9 to TRBJ2-1; the match to TRBD2 covers 10 bases. Per the germline V gene, CDR1 is SEHNR and CDR2 is FQNEAQ (reference sequence). V lost 4 bases to trimming and J lost 4 bases; unmatched junction nucleotides: 7. This CDR3 has 16 amino acids. The CDR3 here is CASSSSRTSGYNEQFF. CDR3 nucleotide sequence: TGTGCCAGCAGCTCTTCTAGGACTAGCGGATACAATGAGCAGTTCTTC.

The rearrangement joins TRBV4-1 to TRBJ1-1; 7 bases match TRBD1. Germline V CDR1 and CDR2: MGHRA, YSYEKL. The CDR3 runs to 15 residues. The J segment lost 0 bases and the V segment lost 1 base, leaving 2 bases of the junction unmatched. The CDR3 sequence is CASSQVTGLNTEAFF. CDR3 nucleotide sequence: TGCGCCAGCAGCCAAGTGACAGGGCTGAACACTGAAGCTTTCTTT.

This clone appeared a single time. The chain combines TRBV29-1 with TRBJ1-3; no firm D call. The germline CDR1 and CDR2 sequences are SQVTM and ANQGSEA. V lost 4 bases, J lost 7 bases, and 8 bases lay in between. This CDR3 contains 11 residues. The CDR3 sequence: CSVVQGNTIYF. The CDR3 DNA follows: TGCAGCGTTGTCCAAGGGAACACCATATATTTT.

The chain links TRBV9 to TRBJ1-2; D is perhaps TRBD1 (6 bases). Germline V gene sequence: CDR1 SGDLS, CDR2 YYNGEE. V was clipped by 4 bases and J by 6 bases, with 19 bases between them. The CDR3 consists of 15 residues. CDR3 residues: CASSTPDRNLDGYTF. Here the CDR3 DNA reads TGTGCCAGCAGCACCCCCGACAGGAACTTAGATGGCTACACCTTC.

The V call is TRBV7-8, the J call TRBJ2-7; 8 bases align to TRBD1. The CDR3 sequence is 16 residues long. Per germline, CDR1 SGHVS and CDR2 FQNEAQ. J was trimmed by 2 bases and V by 5 bases; bases with no gene match: 11. As DNA, the CDR3 is TGTGCCAGCAGCCAGCCCCGGGACAGGCCCACCTACGAGCAGTACTTC. This codes for CASSQPRDRPTYEQYF.

The V and J genes are TRBV29-1 and TRBJ2-7; the D gene could be TRBD1 or TRBD2 (5 bases each). CDR3 size: 15 residues. Germline V lookup: CDR1 SQVTM, CDR2 ANQGSEA. V was shortened by 0 bases and J by 0 bases, with 12 bases between the two germline ends. Written as DNA, the CDR3 is TGCAGCGTTGAAGATCGGGGCGGTCTCTCCTACGAGCAGTACTTC. Translated: CSVEDRGGLSYEQYF.

The rearrangement joins TRBV6-5 to TRBJ2-7; D unclear. Germline assignment: CDR1 MNHEY and CDR2 SVGAGI. V was pared by 3 bases and J by 4 bases, with 7 bases between. The CDR3 sequence is 12 residues long. As DNA, the CDR3 is TGTGCCAGCAGTTATGAAGGTTACGAGCAGTACTTC. Amino acids: CASSYEGYEQYF.

The chain has TRBV25-1 and TRBJ2-1; D gene uncertain. Germline CDR1 MGHDK, CDR2 SYGVNS. The CDR3 has 12 amino acids. V lost 0 bases, J lost 6 bases, and 3 bases lay in between. DNA for the CDR3: TGTGCCAGCAGTGAATATGGCAATGAGCAGTTCTTC. Translating it yields CASSEYGNEQFF.

This chain's CDR3 is CASSSGTPHGYTF. The CDR3 bases are TGTGCCAGCAGCTCCGGGACACCTCATGGCTACACCTTC. V gene TRBV11-2 combines with J gene TRBJ1-2; D is possibly TRBD1 (6 bases). Trimming took 4 bases from V and 6 from J, leaving 12 bases between them. CDR3 length equals 13 residues. Germline CDR1 and CDR2: SGHAT and FQNNGV.

CDR3 sequence: CASRVTDTQYF. CDR3 coding DNA: TGTGCCAGCAGGGTGACAGATACGCAGTATTTT. The chain recombines TRBV6-5 with TRBJ2-3; unclear D gene. CDR1 is MNHEY and CDR2 is SVGAGI in the germline V gene. The CDR3 has 11 residues. Trimming removed 6 bases from V and 3 bases from J, with 4 bases in between.

The gene calls are TRBV18 and TRBJ1-4; 7 positions agree with TRBD1. The CDR3 runs to 14 residues. CDR1 and CDR2 from the germline V gene are KGHSH and LQKENI. The junction had 5 bases not matched to a gene; V was cut back by 3 bases and J by 7 bases. CDR3 coding DNA: TGTGCCAGCTCACCTTCGGGACAGCTTGAAAAACTGTTTTTT. It codes for CASSPSGQLEKLFF.

The chain links TRBV6-1 to TRBJ2-7; a weak D match, TRBD1 (5 bases). Germline V gene data show CDR1 as MNHNS and CDR2 as SASEGT. The V and J ends lost 8 bases and 6 bases respectively, with 8 bases between them. CDR3 length equals 10 residues. The CDR3 here is CASQDSEQYF. In DNA form, the CDR3 reads TGTGCCAGCCAAGACAGCGAGCAGTACTTC.

This chain joins TRBV15 and TRBJ2-4; D not resolved. Trimming removed 5 bases at V and 6 bases at J, with 8 bases between. This CDR3 spans 12 amino acids. CDR1 and CDR2 (germline): LNHNV, YYDKDF (reference sequence). The CDR3: CATSDTLNIQYF. CDR3 nucleotides: TGTGCCACCAGCGACACATTAAACATTCAGTACTTC.

The genes are TRBV6-5 and TRBJ2-7; no reliable D call. The CDR3 is 15 amino acids. The ends were cut back, 0 bases at V and 3 bases at J, with 12 bases in the middle. Germline V gene sequence: CDR1 MNHEY, CDR2 SVGAGI. In nucleotides, the CDR3 is TGTGCCAGCAGTTACTCCGATGATGCGAGCTACGAGCAGTACTTC. It yields the protein CASSYSDDASYEQYF.

This clone was observed a few times. V is TRBV27 and J is TRBJ2-2; 9 bases are a match to TRBD1. Trimming took 4 bases from V and 1 from J; bases not matched to a gene: 7. The CDR3 length is 17 residues. CDR1 and CDR2 (germline): MNHEY, SMNVEV (reference sequence). CDR3 sequence (DNA): TGTGCCAGCAGTTCGCCGGGACAGGGAAAGAACACCGGGGAGCTGTTTTTT. Translating gives CASSSPGQGKNTGELFF.